This entry lists 22 T cell receptor beta chains sequenced from one sample in a study of immune cell composition in non-small cell lung cancer. The data were produced by immunoSEQ multiplex PCR, yet TCRdb's version contains in-frame clones alone and is incomplete. Among 1,500 to 2,000 clones listed, around 80% were seen once. Material: lung tumor tissue. The receptors shown here come from a human donor with non-small cell lung cancer.

This rearrangement joins TRBV6-1 to TRBJ2-3; possibly TRBD2 for D (5 bases). V was pared by 6 bases and J by 1 base, with 11 bases between. The CDR3 sequence is 14 residues long. In germline, CDR1 is MNHNS, CDR2 SASEGT. CDR3 sequence reads: CASRSNSGTDTQYF. The CDR3 bases are TGTGCCAGCAGATCCAATAGCGGCACAGATACGCAGTATTTT.

The V gene is TRBV27, the J gene TRBJ2-1; TRBD2 agrees at 13 bases. The CDR3 spans 16 residues. V lost 5 bases, J lost 5 bases, and 6 bases stayed unmatched. From germline, CDR1 is MNHEY and CDR2 SMNVEV (reference sequence). CDR3 sequence: CASSPGLAGRNNEQFF. CDR3 sequence (DNA): TGTGCCAGCAGTCCGGGACTAGCGGGGCGAAACAATGAGCAGTTCTTC.

The chain recombines TRBV5-6 with TRBJ2-5; 8 bases map to TRBD2. This CDR3 region has 15 residues. The V gene end was trimmed by 5 bases and the J gene end by 0 bases; junction bases not matched to a gene: 6. The germline V gene encodes CDR1 SGHDT and CDR2 YYEEEE. The CDR3 nucleotides read TGTGCCAGCAGTCGGGGACTAGGGAACCAAGAGACCCAGTACTTC. This encodes CASSRGLGNQETQYF.

This chain connects TRBV5-5 to TRBJ2-3, with TRBD2 identical over 7 bases. V shed 1 base and J 6 bases; nucleotides not matched to a gene: 5. CDR1 is SGHKS and CDR2 is YYEKEE in the germline V gene (reference sequence). This CDR3 region has 14 residues. The CDR3 loop is CASSLISGVDTQYF. CDR3 coding DNA: TGTGCCAGCAGCTTGATCAGCGGGGTTGATACGCAGTATTTT.

Comment on this clone: The junction differs from germline at one of its ends, possibly a read error. The sample carries other DNA sequences with the same CDR3. The rearrangement links TRBV30 to TRBJ1-6; 9 bases match TRBD1. CDR3 length: 16 amino acids. The germline CDR1 and CDR2 sequences are GTSNPN and SVGIG (reference sequence). The CDR3, as DNA: TGCGCCTGGAGTGCCGCAGGGGGACAGGGATATTCACCCCTCCACTTT. Residues: CAWSAAGGQGYSPLHF.

The DNA for the CDR3 is TGTGCCAGCAGTAAAGACAGGCGTGGGACCTACGAGCAGTACTTC. Its translation: CASSKDRRGTYEQYF. The chain recombines TRBV6-5 with TRBJ2-7, with TRBD1 as a possible D gene (6 bases). The CDR3 consists of 15 residues. Trimming cost V 5 bases and J 2 bases, with 16 bases left between them. CDR1 is MNHEY, CDR2 SVGAGI, per germline.

V is TRBV7-8 and J is TRBJ2-7; a possible D gene is TRBD1 (5 bases). Germline CDR1 is SGHVS and CDR2 is FQNEAQ. V lost 5 bases, J lost 2 bases, and 13 bases lay in between. There are 14 residues in the CDR3. CDR3 residues: CASSRGAGPYEQYF. CDR3 DNA: TGTGCCAGCAGCCGTGGGGCAGGACCCTACGAGCAGTACTTC.

This clone was picked up one time. This chain connects TRBV28 to TRBJ2-3; 14 bases match TRBD2. Germline CDR1 and CDR2: MDHEN and SYDVKM. V shed 5 bases, J shed 3 bases, and the junction held 4 bases outside the gene matches. CDR3 size: 16 residues. The CDR3 sequence: CASSGTSGSRTDTQYF. The CDR3 DNA sequence: TGTGCCAGCAGTGGGACTAGCGGGAGTCGGACAGATACGCAGTATTTT.

This clone has only one observation. The chain couples TRBV5-1 to TRBJ1-3; 7 nucleotides line up with TRBD1. The J segment lost 1 base and the V segment lost 0 bases, leaving 4 bases of the junction unmatched. The germline gives CDR1 SGHRS, CDR2 YFSETQ. The CDR3 loop spans 16 amino acids. The CDR3 nucleotides are TGCGCCAGCAGCTTGGCCGGGACAGTTTCTGGAAACACCATATATTTT. Translating it yields CASSLAGTVSGNTIYF. Drawing the rest from reference TRBV5-1 and TRBJ1-3, the complete variable domain is KAGVTQTPRYLIKTRGQQVTLSCSPISGHRSVSWYQQTPGQGLQFLFEYFSETQRNKGNFPGRFSGRQFSNSRSEMNVSTLELGDSALYLCASSLAGTVSGNTIYFGEGSWLTVV.

V and J are TRBV5-4 and TRBJ2-3; 8 bases are shared with TRBD2. Germline V CDR1 and CDR2: SGHNT, YYREEE (reference sequence). J was trimmed by 4 bases and V by 1 base; bases with no gene match: 11. There are 17 residues in the CDR3. The CDR3: CASSLSGGRASADTQYF. The CDR3 DNA follows: TGTGCCAGCAGCTTGTCGGGGGGGAGGGCCAGTGCAGATACGCAGTATTTT.

Written as DNA, the CDR3 is TGCGCCAGCAGCCCTGGACAGACCTACGAGCAGTACTTC. Translation gives CASSPGQTYEQYF. The rearrangement uses TRBV5-1 and TRBJ2-7; perhaps TRBD1 as D (6 bases). Germline CDR1 SGHRS, CDR2 YFSETQ. CDR3 length: 13 amino acids. V was shortened by 4 bases and J by 2 bases, with 10 bases between the two germline ends.

The V and J genes are TRBV7-3 and TRBJ1-4; D possibly corresponds to TRBD1 (6 bases). Germline V gene lookup returns CDR1 SGHTA and CDR2 FQGTGA. V lost 0 bases to trimming and J lost 6 bases, with 11 bases between them. CDR3 length: 15 amino acids. DNA for the CDR3: TGTGCCAGCAGCTTAACAGGGGGAAAGGATGAAAAACTGTTTTTT. It yields the protein CASSLTGGKDEKLFF.

J is TRBJ2-7 and V is TRBV7-6; the D gene is possibly TRBD1 (6 bases). CDR3 size: 16 residues. V gave up 3 bases and J gave up 2 bases, with 17 bases separating them. Germline V CDR1 and CDR2: SGHVS, FNYEAQ. CDR3 nucleotide sequence: TGTGCCAGCAGCTTGTCAGCGACAGGAAATACCTACGAGCAGTACTTC. As protein: CASSLSATGNTYEQYF.

The rearrangement links TRBV6-1 to TRBJ1-1; D perhaps matches TRBD1 (6 bases). V was trimmed by 5 bases and J by 2 bases, leaving 12 bases between them. The germline gives CDR1 MNHNS, CDR2 SASEGT. This CDR3 is built from 14 residues. The CDR3: CASSSDSGNTEAFF. The DNA of the CDR3 is TGTGCCAGCAGTTCGGACAGCGGTAACACTGAAGCTTTCTTT.

V is TRBV4-1 and J is TRBJ2-2, with 11 bases that match TRBD1. Germline V gives CDR1 MGHRA, CDR2 YSYEKL. The V gene end was trimmed by 4 bases and the J gene end by 5 bases; junction bases not matched to a gene: 6. This CDR3 is 16 amino acids long. DNA of the CDR3: TGCGCCAGCAGCCCGCACGGACAGGGGGCGACCGGGGAGCTGTTTTTT. Translated, it gives CASSPHGQGATGELFF.

The CDR3 DNA follows: TGTGCCTGGACTAGCGGGAACACAGATACGCAGTATTTT. This sequence encodes CAWTSGNTDTQYF. V gene TRBV30 combines with J gene TRBJ2-3, with TRBD2 matching 9 bases. The CDR3 has 13 amino acids. Germline trimming cut 4 bases from V and 2 bases from J; bases unmatched to any gene: 1. CDR1 is GTSNPN, CDR2 SVGIG, per germline (reference sequence). Together with reference TRBV30 and TRBJ2-3, the CDR3 gives the full variable domain: SQTIHQWPATLVQPVGSPLSLECTVEGTSNPNLYWYRQAAGRGLQLLFYSVGIGQISSEVPQNLSASRPQDRQFILSSKKLLLSDSGFYLCAWTSGNTDTQYFGPGTRLTVL.

The chain links TRBV18 to TRBJ2-3, with 8 bases lining up with TRBD1. V lost 3 bases and J lost 6; bases outside the gene matches: 5. This CDR3 is 14 amino acids long. The germline V gene encodes CDR1 KGHSH and CDR2 LQKENI. CDR3 in DNA: TGTGCCAGCTCACCCGACAGGGGCTGGGATACGCAGTATTTT. It translates to CASSPDRGWDTQYF. Filled out from reference TRBV18 and TRBJ2-3, the complete variable domain reads NAGVMQNPRHLVRRRGQEARLRCSPMKGHSHVYWYRQLPEEGLKFMVYLQKENIIDESGMPKERFSAEFPKEGPSILRIQQVVRGDSAAYFCASSPDRGWDTQYFGPGTRLTVL.

This chain joins TRBV7-2 and TRBJ1-2; no clear D. The germline gives CDR1 SGHTA, CDR2 FQGNSA. Trimming shortened V by 1 base and J by 4 bases, and 4 bases separated the two germline ends. The CDR3 covers 12 residues. The CDR3 loop is CASSLVSYGYTF. The CDR3, as DNA: TGTGCCAGCAGCTTAGTCTCCTATGGCTACACCTTC.

The chain links TRBV5-4 to TRBJ2-5; tentative D call: TRBD1 (5 bases). Trimming took off 2 bases at V and 3 bases at J, with 11 bases between the two ends. The CDR3 spans 14 residues. CDR1 is SGHNT and CDR2 is YYREEE in the germline V gene (reference sequence). The CDR3 region has the DNA TGTGCCAGCAGCTTTGGCGACAGAAAAGAGACCCAGTACTTC. Its translation is CASSFGDRKETQYF.

The V and J genes are TRBV28 and TRBJ1-1; D might be TRBD1 (5 bases). This CDR3 comprises 15 residues. Germline V gene data show CDR1 as MDHEN and CDR2 as SYDVKM. Trimming pared 2 bases from V and 4 bases from J, leaving 14 bases between. The CDR3 DNA is TGTGCCAGCAGTTTACCGTTGGGGGGGGGCACTGAAGCTTTCTTT. It specifies CASSLPLGGGTEAFF.

The rearrangement joins TRBV28 to TRBJ2-1; TRBD1 is a possible D gene (6 bases). V was cut by 5 bases and J by 6 bases, with 17 bases left in between. Germline V gene data show CDR1 as MDHEN and CDR2 as SYDVKM. The CDR3 covers 15 residues. As DNA, the CDR3 is TGTGCCAGCAGTCAAAGCCCCAGGGGAGCCAATGAGCAGTTCTTC. Translation: CASSQSPRGANEQFF.

Notes on this clone: An end of the junction differs from the germline gene, which may be a read error. In DNA form, the CDR3 reads TGTGCTAGCAGCCGCCGACAGGGCGACACTGAAGCTTTCTTT. Its translation: CASSRRQGDTEAFF. The V gene is TRBV7-7, the J gene TRBJ1-1, with 7 positions matching TRBD1. Germline V gene sequence: CDR1 SSHAT, CDR2 FNYEAQ (reference sequence). This CDR3 is built from 14 residues.